These 21 T cell receptor beta chains were all obtained from the same sample, sequenced in a study of blood T cell repertoires in COVID-19. Using immunoSEQ multiplex PCR, the repertoire was profiled, and TCRdb retains in-frame clones only, with some absent. The sample lists 120,000 or so clones, roughly 90% occurring once. Sequencing was carried out using peripheral blood. These receptors were collected from a man between 70 and 80 years old who had recovered from COVID-19.

This clone was picked up one time. The V gene is TRBV27, the J gene TRBJ2-3; D ambiguous. This CDR3 has 13 residues. Germline CDR1 reads MNHEY; CDR2 reads SMNVEV (reference sequence). The V gene lost 3 bases and the J gene lost 4 bases, with 8 bases spanning the gap. The CDR3 sequence is CASSFEQSDTQYF. The CDR3 DNA reads TGTGCCAGCAGTTTCGAACAGTCAGATACGCAGTATTTT.

The rearrangement links TRBV5-6 to TRBJ1-6; D not resolved. Germline V CDR1 and CDR2: SGHDT, YYEEEE. With 3 bases removed from V and 2 bases from J, the gap between germline ends came to 12 bases. The CDR3 runs to 16 residues. Here the CDR3 reads CASSWRGITYNSPLHF. CDR3 coding DNA: TGTGCCAGCAGCTGGAGAGGCATCACCTATAATTCACCCCTCCACTTT.

The V call is TRBV27, the J call TRBJ1-5, with D possibly being TRBD1 (5 bases). This CDR3 is built from 13 residues. V dropped 2 bases and J dropped 5 bases, with 7 bases sitting between them. The germline V gene has CDR1 MNHEY and CDR2 SMNVEV (reference sequence). Here the CDR3 DNA reads TGTGCCAGCAGTTTAGCGGGGGATCAGCCCCAGCATTTT. It specifies CASSLAGDQPQHF.

The J gene is TRBJ1-2, the V gene TRBV6-2 or TRBV6-3; D is undetermined. V dropped 2 bases and J dropped 2 bases, with 6 bases sitting between them. Looked up from germline, CDR1 is MNHEY and CDR2 is SVGEGT. The CDR3 runs to 13 residues. The CDR3 here is CASSYVQNYGYTF. CDR3 nucleotide sequence: TGTGCCAGCAGTTACGTCCAGAACTATGGCTACACCTTC.

This clone has a handful of counts. The CDR3 sequence: CASSQDPGQGGETQYF. The CDR3 DNA is TGCGCCAGCAGCCAAGATCCGGGACAGGGAGGGGAGACCCAGTACTTC. V is TRBV4-1 and J is TRBJ2-5; 9 bases align to TRBD1. Germline V CDR1 and CDR2: MGHRA, YSYEKL. CDR3 size: 16 residues. Trimming removed 0 bases from V and 5 bases from J; junction bases left unmatched: 7.

CDR3 sequence: CASSVDGVQETQYF. The CDR3 nucleotides read TGTGCCAGCAGCGTAGACGGGGTCCAAGAGACCCAGTACTTC. The chain couples TRBV9 to TRBJ2-5; a weak D match, TRBD2 (5 bases). V lost 0 bases and J 1 base, leaving 7 bases between the germline ends. The CDR3 contains 14 residues. Germline assignment: CDR1 SGDLS and CDR2 YYNGEE.

The V and J genes are TRBV19 and TRBJ1-5, with D tentatively TRBD1 (6 bases). This CDR3 is built from 17 residues. Germline CDR1 LNHDA, CDR2 SQIVND (reference sequence). V lost 2 bases and J lost 7, with 21 bases in between. In DNA form, the CDR3 reads TGTGCCAGTAGTATATTCGGCCAGGGGCTAGATAGGCAGCCCCAGCATTTT. It translates to CASSIFGQGLDRQPQHF.

The chain couples TRBV6-5 to TRBJ2-7, with a tentative D call TRBD1 (5 bases). Germline assignment: CDR1 MNHEY and CDR2 SVGAGI. The CDR3 totals 11 residues. V shed 7 bases and J shed 4 bases, with 8 bases lying between them. CDR3 loop: CASTQGYEQYF. In DNA form, the CDR3 reads TGTGCCAGCACTCAGGGTTACGAGCAGTACTTC.

The V call is TRBV5-4, the J call TRBJ1-1; D is unclear. CDR3 length: 14 residues. CDR1 and CDR2 from the germline V gene are SGHNT and YYREEE (reference sequence). V was cut by 4 bases and J by 1 base, with 11 bases left in between. The DNA for the CDR3 is TGTGCCAGCAGCCCCGGTAGAGGGAACACTGAAGCTTTCTTT. It encodes CASSPGRGNTEAFF.

The chain combines TRBV19 with TRBJ1-1; TRBD1 might be the D (6 bases). Germline values: CDR1 LNHDA, CDR2 SQIVND (reference sequence). The V gene lost 6 bases and the J gene lost 0 bases, with 14 bases spanning the gap. This CDR3 region has 15 residues. CDR3 sequence: CASRRTAFMNTEAFF. The CDR3 coding sequence is TGTGCCAGTAGAAGGACAGCCTTCATGAACACTGAAGCTTTCTTT.

J is TRBJ2-3 and V is TRBV28; D possibly corresponds to TRBD2 (5 bases). CDR1 and CDR2 (germline): MDHEN, SYDVKM. This CDR3 comprises 13 residues. Trimming pared 7 bases from V and 6 bases from J, leaving 14 bases between. In DNA, the CDR3 is TGTGCCAGCAATGAAGGGAGTAGGGATACGCAGTATTTT. It encodes CASNEGSRDTQYF.

The chain combines TRBV5-1 with TRBJ2-7, with 8 positions matching TRBD1. V lost 6 bases, J lost 3 bases, and 8 bases stayed unmatched. Germline V gene lookup returns CDR1 SGHRS and CDR2 YFSETQ. The length of the CDR3 is 14 residues. The CDR3 here is CASTSTGGSYEQYF. In DNA, the CDR3 is TGCGCCAGCACGTCCACAGGGGGTAGCTACGAGCAGTACTTC.

The chain combines TRBV9 with TRBJ1-2, with TRBD1 as a possible D gene (5 bases). The germline CDR1 and CDR2 sequences are SGDLS and YYNGEE. This CDR3 region has 14 residues. Trimming removed 0 bases at V and 4 bases at J, with 10 bases between. CDR3 coding DNA: TGTGCCAGCAGCGTAGTGGGGGGAGGCTATGGCTACACCTTC. It yields the protein CASSVVGGGYGYTF.

V and J are TRBV11-2 and TRBJ2-7, with D maybe TRBD1 (6 bases). The V end lost 0 bases, the J end lost 4 bases, and 25 bases lay between the germline ends. This CDR3 spans 19 amino acids. Germline values: CDR1 SGHAT, CDR2 FQNNGV. CDR3 amino acids: CASSLDPSAFNRVRYEQYF. For the CDR3, the DNA is TGTGCCAGCAGCTTAGATCCCTCCGCATTTAACAGGGTTCGTTACGAGCAGTACTTC. The complete variable domain, with remaining parts taken from reference TRBV11-2 and TRBJ2-7, reads EAGVAQSPRYKIIEKRQSVAFWCNPISGHATLYWYQQILGQGPKLLIQFQNNGVVDDSQLPKDRFSAERLKGVDSTLKIQPAKLEDSAVYLCASSLDPSAFNRVRYEQYFGPGTRLTVT.

The chain employs TRBV2 and TRBJ2-2; D is possibly TRBD2 (7 bases). The CDR3 is 16 residues long. Trimming removed 1 base from V and 4 bases from J, with 13 bases in between. CDR1 is SNHLY, CDR2 FYNNEI, per germline. The DNA of the CDR3 is TGTGCCAGCAGTGAAGGAGGGGGGGCCGGCACCGGGGAGCTGTTTTTT. It is translated as CASSEGGGAGTGELFF.

This clone has just one count. The chain links TRBV7-2 to TRBJ2-3, with no clear D. Trimming removed 5 bases at V and 6 bases at J, with 12 bases between. Germline CDR1 and CDR2: SGHTA and FQGNSA. The CDR3 extends over 13 amino acids. The CDR3 coding sequence is TGTGCCAGCAGCCTAGTTTATTCCGATACGCAGTATTTT. Translated, it gives CASSLVYSDTQYF.

This clone was detected only once. V gene TRBV9 combines with J gene TRBJ1-1; 11 bases line up with TRBD1. This CDR3 region has 15 residues. V dropped 4 bases and J dropped 5; count of bases not matched to a gene: 7. Germline V gene sequence: CDR1 SGDLS, CDR2 YYNGEE. The CDR3 DNA sequence: TGTGCCAGCAGCTCCAGGGACAGGGGGAATACTGAAGCTTTCTTT. Translation: CASSSRDRGNTEAFF.

The chain carries TRBV7-3 and TRBJ2-2, with 9 bases fitting TRBD1. The CDR3 length is 17 residues. Germline trimming cut 3 bases from V and 0 bases from J; bases unmatched to any gene: 5. Germline V gene lookup returns CDR1 SGHTA and CDR2 FQGTGA. CDR3 residues: CASSFLQGASNTGELFF. The CDR3 DNA follows: TGTGCCAGCAGCTTTCTACAGGGGGCTTCGAACACCGGGGAGCTGTTTTTT.

The rearrangement uses TRBV5-1 and TRBJ2-1; possibly TRBD2 for D (5 bases). With 0 bases removed from V and 7 bases from J, the gap between germline ends came to 17 bases. Germline V gives CDR1 SGHRS, CDR2 YFSETQ. CDR3 size: 16 residues. CDR3 loop: CASSLGVGASVNEQFF. As DNA, the CDR3 is TGCGCCAGCAGCTTGGGGGTGGGAGCGAGCGTGAATGAGCAGTTCTTC.

This clone was seen a single time. The V gene is TRBV5-6, the J gene TRBJ2-7, with D possibly being TRBD1 (5 bases). The germline gives CDR1 SGHDT, CDR2 YYEEEE. The CDR3 sequence is 14 residues long. The germline V and J ends were trimmed by 3 bases and 5 bases, with 15 bases remaining between them. The CDR3 region has the DNA TGTGCCAGCAGCTCCACTCTCAGGGTACACGAGCAGTACTTC. Its protein product is CASSSTLRVHEQYF.

The chain employs TRBV5-5 and TRBJ2-3; TRBD2 matches 8 bases. CDR3 size: 13 residues. Germline V CDR1 and CDR2: SGHKS, YYEKEE (reference sequence). V trimming: 6 bases; J trimming: 6 bases; junction bases outside the gene matches: 6. As DNA, the CDR3 is TGTGCCAGCAACGCGGGGGGAGCCGATACGCAGTATTTT. Amino acid sequence: CASNAGGADTQYF.